These T cell receptor beta chains were read from a single sample in a study of shared clonotypes between healthy human individuals. Sequencing was performed with immunoSEQ multiplex PCR; in TCRdb, only in-frame clones are kept and a portion is missing. In the table there are about 2.5 million clones, approximately 90% of which are singletons. The sample taken for sequencing was naive CD4+ T cells from PBMCs. These receptors all come from a man aged 18 to 35 in good health. Some clones in this sample may be carry-over from other donors' samples. Both conserved end residues are part of each CDR3. Each record gives: V gene, CDR3 length, clone size, CDR3 protein. Expanded clones are given a class, and other clones once, few, many or no size at all.

TRBV28 | 15 | . | CATGGGAATNEKLFF
TRBV6-5 | 15 | few | CASSPHRGVGQPQHF
TRBV27 | 17 | . | CASRPLAPMGPGLEQFF
TRBV29-1 | 14 | . | CSVEEVRKADTQYF
TRBV6-6 | 14 | . | CASSQRGFPGELFF
TRBV28 | 13 | . | CASTRSSNQPQHF
TRBV5-1 | 15 | . | CASSTTGLPSYEQYF
TRBV7-6 | 16 | . | CASSLAPLGQGTEAFF
TRBV14 | 15 | . | CASSPRLAFDGELFF
TRBV7-3 | 12 | . | CASSSTSDTQYF
TRBV27 | 16 | . | CASSSSDRGNNQPQHF
TRBV2 | 16 | . | CASTGDHLGAGAEAFF
TRBV7-9 | 13 | few | CASSLALDRYYTF
TRBV28 | 16 | once | CASSSAGLQAKNIQYF
TRBV5-4 | 14 | . | CASSPGTGYTEAFF
TRBV18 | 14 | . | CASSPPSVQETQYF
TRBV2 | 13 | . | CASRRLGNQPQHF
TRBV6-1 | 15 | . | CASSENAYSNQPQHF
TRBV10-2 | 16 | . | CASNRGGTSGQETQYF
TRBV7-9 | 11 | . | CASSWGDFQYF